This T cell receptor beta chain came from a study of Ad26.COV2.S vaccination and SARS-CoV-2 variants. At the level of the study: Enrollment placed the donor in the COV1001 Ad26.COV2.S trial arm.

Treatment denoted: around 19 received Ad26.COV2.S at low or high dose, single or two shots; several received placebo; per-sample allocation not given. All samples were drawn on day 63, counting from the first vaccine or placebo injection. Germline loops: CDR1 KGHSH, CDR2 LQKENI. The CDR3 covers 14 residues. The junction had 3 bases not matched to a gene; V was cut back by 3 bases and J by 4 bases. Profiling relied on immunoSEQ multiplex PCR, and the TCRdb table lists in-frame clones only, not all of them. The sample consists of around 340,000 clones, 75% to 90% of them appearing once. Specimen: peripheral blood, collected in a trial of Ad26.COV2.S vaccine versus placebo. This TCR was sampled from a person between 18 and 59 years old who received the Ad26.COV2.S COVID-19 vaccine or a placebo. J is TRBJ2-5 and V is TRBV18; 9 bases match TRBD1. The CDR3 region has the DNA TGTGCCAGCTCACCTTACAGGGGGCGAGAGACCCAGTACTTC. It yields the protein CASSPYRGRETQYF.